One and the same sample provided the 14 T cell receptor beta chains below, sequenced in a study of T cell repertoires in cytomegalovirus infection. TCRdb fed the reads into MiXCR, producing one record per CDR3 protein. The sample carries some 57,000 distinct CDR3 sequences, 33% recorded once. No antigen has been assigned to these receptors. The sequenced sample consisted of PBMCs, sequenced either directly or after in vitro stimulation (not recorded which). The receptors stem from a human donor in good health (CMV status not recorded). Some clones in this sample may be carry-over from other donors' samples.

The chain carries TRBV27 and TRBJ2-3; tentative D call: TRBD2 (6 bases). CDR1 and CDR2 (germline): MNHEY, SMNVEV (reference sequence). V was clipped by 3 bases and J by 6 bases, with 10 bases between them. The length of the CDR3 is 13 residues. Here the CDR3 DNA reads TGTGCCAGCAGTTTCTCTAGCGCCGATACGCAGTATTTT. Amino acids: CASSFSSADTQYF.

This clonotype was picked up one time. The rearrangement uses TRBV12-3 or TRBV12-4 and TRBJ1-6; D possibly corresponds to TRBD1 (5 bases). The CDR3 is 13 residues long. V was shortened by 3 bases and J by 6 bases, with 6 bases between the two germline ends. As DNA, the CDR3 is TGTGCCAGCAGTTTTGGGGGTAATTCACCCCTCCACTTT. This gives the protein CASSFGGNSPLHF.

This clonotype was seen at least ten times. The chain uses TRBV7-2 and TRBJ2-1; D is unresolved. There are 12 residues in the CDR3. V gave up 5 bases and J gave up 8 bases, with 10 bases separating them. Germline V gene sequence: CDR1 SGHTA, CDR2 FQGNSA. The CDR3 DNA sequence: TGTGCCAGCAGCCCTGACGGGTATGAGCAGTTCTTC. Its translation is CASSPDGYEQFF.

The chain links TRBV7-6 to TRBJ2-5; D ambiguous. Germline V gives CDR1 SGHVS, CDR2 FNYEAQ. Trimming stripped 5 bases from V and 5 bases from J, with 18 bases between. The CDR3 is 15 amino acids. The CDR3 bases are TGTGCCAGCAGCCGTCAAGGGCTTGGGTGGGAGACCCAGTACTTC. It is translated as CASSRQGLGWETQYF.

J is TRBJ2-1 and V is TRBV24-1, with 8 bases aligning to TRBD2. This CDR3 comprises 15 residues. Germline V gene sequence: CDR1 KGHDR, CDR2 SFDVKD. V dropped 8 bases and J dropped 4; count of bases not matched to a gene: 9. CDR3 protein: CATTEGSGGYNEQFF. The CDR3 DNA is TGTGCCACCACAGAGGGCAGCGGGGGTTACAATGAGCAGTTCTTC.

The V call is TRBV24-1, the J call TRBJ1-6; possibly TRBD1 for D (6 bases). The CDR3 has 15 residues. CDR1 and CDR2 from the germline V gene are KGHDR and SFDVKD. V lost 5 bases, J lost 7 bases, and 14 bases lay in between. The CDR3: CATSVGGQSNSPLHF. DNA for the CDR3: TGTGCCACCAGTGTAGGGGGACAATCAAATTCACCCCTCCACTTT.

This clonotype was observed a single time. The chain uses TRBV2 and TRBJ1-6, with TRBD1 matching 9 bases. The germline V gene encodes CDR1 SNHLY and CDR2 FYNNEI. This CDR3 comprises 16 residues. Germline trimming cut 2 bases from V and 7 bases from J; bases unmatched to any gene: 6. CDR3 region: CASSERRTGENSPLHF. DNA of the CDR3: TGTGCCAGCAGTGAACGGAGGACAGGGGAGAATTCACCCCTCCACTTT.

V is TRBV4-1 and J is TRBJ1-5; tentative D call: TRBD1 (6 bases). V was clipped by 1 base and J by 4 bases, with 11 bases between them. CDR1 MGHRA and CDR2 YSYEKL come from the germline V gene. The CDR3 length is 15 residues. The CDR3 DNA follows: TGCGCCAGCAGCCAAGCACAGAGGGGGAATCAGCCCCAGCATTTT. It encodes CASSQAQRGNQPQHF.

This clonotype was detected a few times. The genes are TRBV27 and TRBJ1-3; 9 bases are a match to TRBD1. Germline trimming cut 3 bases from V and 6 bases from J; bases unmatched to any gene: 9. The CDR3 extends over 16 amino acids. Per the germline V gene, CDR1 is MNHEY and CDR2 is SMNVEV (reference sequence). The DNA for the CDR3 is TGTGCCAGCAGTTTTCGCCCGGGACAGGGTTCAAACACCATATATTTT. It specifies CASSFRPGQGSNTIYF.

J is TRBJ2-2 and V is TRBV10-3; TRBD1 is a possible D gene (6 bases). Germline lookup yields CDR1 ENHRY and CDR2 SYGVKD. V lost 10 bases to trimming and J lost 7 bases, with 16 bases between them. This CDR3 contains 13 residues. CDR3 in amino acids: CASASQGDGELFF. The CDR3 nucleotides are TGTGCCAGTGCGTCACAGGGAGACGGGGAGCTGTTTTTT.

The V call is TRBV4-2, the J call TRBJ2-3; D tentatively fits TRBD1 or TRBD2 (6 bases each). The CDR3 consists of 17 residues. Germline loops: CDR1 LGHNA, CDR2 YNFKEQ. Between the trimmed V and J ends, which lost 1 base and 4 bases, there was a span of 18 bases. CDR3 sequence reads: CASSQGPRGAAADTQYF. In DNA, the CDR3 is TGTGCCAGCAGCCAAGGCCCAAGGGGGGCGGCTGCAGATACGCAGTATTTT.

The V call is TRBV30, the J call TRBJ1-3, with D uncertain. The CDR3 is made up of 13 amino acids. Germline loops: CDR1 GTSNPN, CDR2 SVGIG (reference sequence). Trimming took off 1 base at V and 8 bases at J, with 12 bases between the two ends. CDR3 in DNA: TGTGCCTGGAGTGGCCTGGCGCTAGACACCATATATTTT. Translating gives CAWSGLALDTIYF. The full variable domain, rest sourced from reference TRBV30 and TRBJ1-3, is SQTIHQWPATLVQPVGSPLSLECTVEGTSNPNLYWYRQAAGRGLQLLFYSVGIGQISSEVPQNLSASRPQDRQFILSSKKLLLSDSGFYLCAWSGLALDTIYFGEGSWLTVV.

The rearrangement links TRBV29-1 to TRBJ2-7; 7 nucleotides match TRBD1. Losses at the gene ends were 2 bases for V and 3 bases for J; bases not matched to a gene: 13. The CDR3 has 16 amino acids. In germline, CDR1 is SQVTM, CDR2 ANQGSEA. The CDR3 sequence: CSVESTRKGTDYEQYF. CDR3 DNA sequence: TGCAGCGTTGAATCTACGAGGAAAGGGACAGACTACGAGCAGTACTTC.

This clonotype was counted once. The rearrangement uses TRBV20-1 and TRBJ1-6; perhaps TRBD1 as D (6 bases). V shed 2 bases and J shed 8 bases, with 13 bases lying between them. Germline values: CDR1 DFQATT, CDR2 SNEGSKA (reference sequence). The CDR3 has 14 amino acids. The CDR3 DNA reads TGCAGTGCTAGACCCGGGACACCAGATTCACCCCTCCACTTT. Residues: CSARPGTPDSPLHF.